This entry features one TCR beta chain sequence. The sample is drawn from a study of OX40 agonist ivuxolimab in advanced cancers. V shed 2 bases and J shed 0 bases, with 20 bases lying between them. The CDR3 is 19 residues long. Germline V CDR1 and CDR2: SGHTA, FQGTGA. Method: immunoSEQ multiplex PCR; TCRdb's copy keeps in-frame clones and lacks some. The sample has tens of thousands of clones, 83% seen once. The V gene is TRBV7-3, the J gene TRBJ2-1; tentatively, D is TRBD2 (6 bases). This sample comprised CD4+ or CD8+ T cells sorted from blood, obtained in a trial of the OX40 agonist ivuxolimab. This receptor was obtained from an adult with an advanced solid tumor such as melanoma, head and neck, liver or kidney cancer. As DNA, the CDR3 is TGTGCCAGCAGCTTAGCCCCGGGAGCGGGCGGGTACTCCTACAATGAGCAGTTCTTC. Its protein is CASSLAPGAGGYSYNEQFF.